A selection of T cell receptor beta chains follows, all from one sample in a study of PD-L1 blockade in urothelial cancer. The table came from immunoSEQ multiplex PCR; TCRdb's copy has only in-frame clones and leaves some out. Of some 120,000 clones in the sample, roughly 86% are singletons; the top ten hold 2.4%. The starting material was PBMCs, obtained around atezolizumab (anti-PD-L1) treatment. Receptors were obtained from a man aged 50 to 60 with urothelial cancer. Both conserved end residues are part of each CDR3. A D gene is named only where the DNA matches it firmly. The listing skips clone size in some rows; elsewhere it reads once, few, many or a size class.

V	D	size	J	DNA	CDR3
TRBV5-6	-	-	TRBJ2-7	TGTGCCAGCAGCTTCGGGGGTTGGCGGGACAGCGAGCAGTACTTC	CASSFGGWRDSEQYF
TRBV2	-	-	TRBJ2-5	TGTGCCAGCAGGCCGACTCTAGTGCGGGAGACCCAGTACTTC	CASRPTLVRETQYF
TRBV4-1	TRBD1	-	TRBJ1-5	TGCGCCAGCAGCCAAGGGACAGGGTATAGCAATCAGCCCCAGCATTTT	CASSQGTGYSNQPQHF
TRBV4-1	-	-	TRBJ2-7	TGCGCCAGCAGCCAAGTCGGGGGAAATCGCGGCGAGCAGTACTTC	CASSQVGGNRGEQYF
TRBV7-6	TRBD1	few	TRBJ2-1	TGTGCCAGCAGCTCCGGACAGGGGGAGGGCAATGAGCAGTTCTTC	CASSSGQGEGNEQFF
TRBV5-4	-	-	TRBJ2-3	TGTGCCAGCAGCTTTTCCAGGAACACAGATACGCAGTATTTT	CASSFSRNTDTQYF
TRBV5-1	-	-	TRBJ2-7	TGCGCCAGCAGCTTGGGACAGAACTACGAGCAGTACTTC	CASSLGQNYEQYF
TRBV29-1	TRBD1	once	TRBJ1-6	TGCAGCGTGGGGACAGGTGGGAATTCACCCCTCCACTTT	CSVGTGGNSPLHF
TRBV19	TRBD1	-	TRBJ2-4	TGTGCCAGTAGTCCGGGACAGATCAAAAACATTCAGTACTTC	CASSPGQIKNIQYF
TRBV7-2	-	-	TRBJ2-5	TGTGCCAGCAGCCCGCGTAGCGGAGTCCAAGAGACCCAGTACTTC	CASSPRSGVQETQYF
TRBV7-8	-	-	TRBJ2-7	TGTGCCAGCAGTCCCCTTACGGACGAGCAGTACTTC	CASSPLTDEQYF
TRBV9	TRBD1	-	TRBJ1-4	TGTGCCAGCAGCGCGGGACAGGGTTTAAGGGCTAATGAAAAACTGTTTTTT	CASSAGQGLRANEKLFF
TRBV30	-	-	TRBJ2-3	TGTGCCTGGGGCCAGGATGGTGGGACAACGCAGTATTTT	CAWGQDGGTTQYF
TRBV28	TRBD2	-	TRBJ2-1	TGTGCCAGCAGGGGGACTAGCGCCGAGGCCTACAATGAGCAGTTCTTC	CASRGTSAEAYNEQFF
TRBV19	TRBD2	-	TRBJ2-1	TGTGCCAGTAGTATCCTAGCGGGTGTGGGCAATGAGCAGTTCTTC	CASSILAGVGNEQFF
TRBV15	-	-	TRBJ1-1	TGTGCCACCAGCAGAGGGCCGGGGGTAGCTTTCTTT	CATSRGPGVAFF
TRBV28	TRBD2	-	TRBJ2-1	TGTGCCAGCAGAAAGCACCCCTTCAAGACTAGCGGGACCTACAATGAGCAGTTCTTC	CASRKHPFKTSGTYNEQFF
TRBV5-1	TRBD2	-	TRBJ2-3	TGCGCCAGCAGCTTGGATAGGACTAGCGTTGGGGGAGATACGCAGTATTTT	CASSLDRTSVGGDTQYF
TRBV5-1	TRBD2	-	TRBJ2-7	TGCGCCAGCAGCCAGGGACTAGCGGGCGCCTACGAGCAGTACTTC	CASSQGLAGAYEQYF
TRBV28	TRBD1	-	TRBJ1-3	TGTGCCAGCACCGGAGGTACAGGGGGCCCTGGAAACACCATATATTTT	CASTGGTGGPGNTIYF
TRBV2	TRBD1	once	TRBJ1-1	TGTGCCAGCAGTGAGGGACAGAGTTTTGAAGCTTTCTTT	CASSEGQSFEAFF
TRBV18	TRBD1	-	TRBJ2-1	TGTGCCAGCTCACCAAAAGGGGGCACCTACAATGAGCAGTTCTTC	CASSPKGGTYNEQFF
TRBV6-1	-	-	TRBJ2-7	TGTGCCAGCAGGGTAACTTTTCAGCGCTACGAGCAGTACTTC	CASRVTFQRYEQYF